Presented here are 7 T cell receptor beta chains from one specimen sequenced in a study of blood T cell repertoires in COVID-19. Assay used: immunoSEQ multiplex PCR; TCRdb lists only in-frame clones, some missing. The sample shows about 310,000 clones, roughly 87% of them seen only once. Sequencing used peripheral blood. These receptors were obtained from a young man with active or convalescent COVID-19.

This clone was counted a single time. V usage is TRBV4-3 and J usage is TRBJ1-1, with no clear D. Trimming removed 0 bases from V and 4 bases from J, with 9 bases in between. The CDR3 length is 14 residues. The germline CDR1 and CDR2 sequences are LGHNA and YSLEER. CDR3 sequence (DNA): TGCGCCAGCAGCCAAGATTTACTGGTCACTGAAGCTTTCTTT. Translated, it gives CASSQDLLVTEAFF.

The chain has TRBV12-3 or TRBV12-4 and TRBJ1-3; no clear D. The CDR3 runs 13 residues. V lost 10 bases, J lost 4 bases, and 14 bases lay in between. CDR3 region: CATVLRSGNTIYF. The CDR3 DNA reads TGTGCCACCGTCCTAAGGAGCGGAAACACCATATATTTT.

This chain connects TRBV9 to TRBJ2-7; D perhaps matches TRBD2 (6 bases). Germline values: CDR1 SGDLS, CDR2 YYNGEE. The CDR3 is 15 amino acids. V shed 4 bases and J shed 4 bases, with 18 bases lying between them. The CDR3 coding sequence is TGTGCCAGCAGCCGAGCGGTATCGGGAGATTACGAGCAGTACTTC. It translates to CASSRAVSGDYEQYF.

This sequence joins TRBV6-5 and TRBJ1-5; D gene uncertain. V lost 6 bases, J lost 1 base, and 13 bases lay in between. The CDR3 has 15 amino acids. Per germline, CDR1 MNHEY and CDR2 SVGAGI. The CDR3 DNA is TGTGCCAGCAGCTTAGTCAGGAACAGCAATCAGCCCCAGCATTTT. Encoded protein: CASSLVRNSNQPQHF.

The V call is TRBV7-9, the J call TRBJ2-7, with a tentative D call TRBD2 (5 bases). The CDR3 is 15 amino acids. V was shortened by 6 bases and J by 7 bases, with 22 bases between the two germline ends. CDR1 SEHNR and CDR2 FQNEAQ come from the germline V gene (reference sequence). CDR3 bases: TGTGCCAGCAGTTCTCCCTCGACTACGGGGTGGGAGCAGTACTTC. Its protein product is CASSSPSTTGWEQYF.

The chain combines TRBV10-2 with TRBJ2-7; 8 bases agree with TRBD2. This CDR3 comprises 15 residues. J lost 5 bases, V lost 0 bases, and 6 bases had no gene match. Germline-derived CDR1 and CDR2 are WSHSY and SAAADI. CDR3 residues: CASSESTAGAHEQYF. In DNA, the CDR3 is TGCGCCAGCAGTGAGTCGACAGCGGGAGCCCACGAGCAGTACTTC.

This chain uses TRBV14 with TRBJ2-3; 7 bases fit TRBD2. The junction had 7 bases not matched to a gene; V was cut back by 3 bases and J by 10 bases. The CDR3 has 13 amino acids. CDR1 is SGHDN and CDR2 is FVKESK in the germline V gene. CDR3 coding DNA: TGTGCCAGCAGCCAGTGGGAGGGCGATCCGCAGTATTTT. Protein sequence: CASSQWEGDPQYF. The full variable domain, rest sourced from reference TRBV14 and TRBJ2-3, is EAGVTQFPSHSVIEKGQTVTLRCDPISGHDNLYWYRRVMGKEIKFLLHFVKESKQDESGMPNNRFLAERTGGTYSTLKVQPAELEDSGVYFCASSQWEGDPQYFGPGTRLTVL.